Presented here are 23 T cell receptor beta chains from one specimen sequenced in a study of beta chain features in type 1 diabetes. Since all of the isolated RNA was reverse transcribed, expressed TCRB transcripts were what got sequenced. Profiling relied on immunoSEQ multiplex PCR, and the TCRdb table lists in-frame clones only, not all of them. Among approximately 400,000 clones listed, roughly 16% were seen once. Material for sequencing was naive CD4+ T cells from blood. Receptor source: a woman younger than 35 in good health.

This clone was recorded a few times. CDR3 sequence reads: CAWSATSSYEQYF. The CDR3 coding sequence is TGTGCCTGGAGTGCCACGAGCTCCTACGAGCAGTACTTC. The J gene is TRBJ2-7, the V gene TRBV30, with D unclear. Between the trimmed V and J ends, which lost 1 base and 0 bases, there was a span of 7 bases. CDR3 size: 13 residues. Germline V CDR1 and CDR2: GTSNPN, SVGIG (reference sequence).

The rearrangement joins TRBV28 to TRBJ2-7; 10 bases are a match to TRBD2. V shed 3 bases, J shed 6 bases, and the junction held 11 bases outside the gene matches. CDR1 is MDHEN and CDR2 is SYDVKM in the germline V gene. This CDR3 comprises 16 residues. The CDR3 sequence: CASSLLSLAGVLEQYF. The CDR3 nucleotides read TGTGCCAGCAGTTTGCTCTCGCTAGCGGGAGTCCTCGAGCAGTACTTC. Based on the CDR3 plus reference TRBV28 and TRBJ2-7, the full variable domain is DVKVTQSSRYLVKRTGEKVFLECVQDMDHENMFWYRQDPGLGLRLIYFSYDVKMKEKGDIPEGYSVSREKKERFSLILESASTNQTSMYLCASSLLSLAGVLEQYFGPGTRLTVT.

The chain has TRBV4-1 and TRBJ2-3; D gene ambiguous. CDR1 is MGHRA, CDR2 YSYEKL, per germline. The germline V and J ends were trimmed by 5 bases and 1 base, with 13 bases remaining between them. This CDR3 is 15 amino acids long. CDR3 amino acids: CASSGSRTGTDTQYF. The CDR3 nucleotides are TGCGCCAGCAGCGGCTCCCGAACCGGCACAGATACGCAGTATTTT.

The rearrangement joins TRBV5-6 to TRBJ2-1, with D hard to call. Between the trimmed V and J ends, which lost 1 base and 6 bases, there was a span of 14 bases. The germline V gene has CDR1 SGHDT and CDR2 YYEEEE. The CDR3 totals 15 residues. DNA of the CDR3: TGTGCCAGCAGCTTGCTCGGTGAGGAGCTCAATGAGCAGTTCTTC. It codes for CASSLLGEELNEQFF.

J is TRBJ2-6 and V is TRBV9; D ambiguous. V was clipped by 3 bases and J by 2 bases, with 12 bases between them. CDR1 SGDLS and CDR2 YYNGEE come from the germline V gene. The CDR3 sequence is 16 residues long. The CDR3 nucleotides are TGTGCCAGCAGCGCAGTAATCACCCCTGGGGCCAACGTCCTGACTTTC. Its protein product is CASSAVITPGANVLTF.

The genes are TRBV15 and TRBJ2-1; 12 bases fit TRBD1. The junction had 6 bases not matched to a gene; V was cut back by 8 bases and J by 7 bases. Germline lookup yields CDR1 LNHNV and CDR2 YYDKDF (reference sequence). The CDR3 covers 14 residues. CDR3 DNA: TGTGCCACCGGGACAGGGGGCAGGAAGAATGAGCAGTTCTTC. Protein: CATGTGGRKNEQFF.

This chain uses TRBV30 with TRBJ2-7; possible D gene TRBD1, 5 bases. The CDR3 consists of 13 residues. V gave up 8 bases and J gave up 0 bases, with 14 bases separating them. Looked up from germline, CDR1 is GTSNPN and CDR2 is SVGIG (reference sequence). Here the CDR3 DNA reads TGTGCCCGTGGCGACAGCCCCTCCTACGAGCAGTACTTC. Encoded protein: CARGDSPSYEQYF. Looking up the rest from reference TRBV30 and TRBJ2-7 gives the full variable domain: SQTIHQWPATLVQPVGSPLSLECTVEGTSNPNLYWYRQAAGRGLQLLFYSVGIGQISSEVPQNLSASRPQDRQFILSSKKLLLSDSGFYLCARGDSPSYEQYFGPGTRLTVT.

The table lists this clone with a few counts. This chain joins TRBV30 and TRBJ1-5, with D uncertain. This CDR3 region has 13 residues. The V and J ends lost 0 bases and 5 bases respectively, with 8 bases between them. Per the germline V gene, CDR1 is GTSNPN and CDR2 is SVGIG (reference sequence). CDR3 protein: CAWSVEVDQPQHF. CDR3 nucleotide sequence: TGTGCCTGGAGTGTAGAAGTAGATCAGCCCCAGCATTTT.

This clone turned up a few times. This rearrangement joins TRBV9 to TRBJ2-1; perhaps TRBD2 as D (6 bases). Germline CDR1 reads SGDLS; CDR2 reads YYNGEE. V was clipped by 0 bases and J by 1 base, with 8 bases between them. This CDR3 contains 15 residues. The CDR3 DNA sequence: TGTGCCAGCAGCGTAGTGGGACTTTCCTACAATGAGCAGTTCTTC. This sequence encodes CASSVVGLSYNEQFF. Together with reference TRBV9 and TRBJ2-1, the CDR3 gives the full variable domain: DSGVTQTPKHLITATGQRVTLRCSPRSGDLSVYWYQQSLDQGLQFLIQYYNGEERAKGNILERFSAQQFPDLHSELNLSSLELGDSALYFCASSVVGLSYNEQFFGPGTRLTVL.

This chain links TRBV28 with TRBJ2-1, with TRBD2 identical over 7 bases. The V segment lost 8 bases and the J segment 8 bases; nucleotides outside the gene matches: 6. The CDR3 spans 12 residues. The germline gives CDR1 MDHEN, CDR2 SYDVKM. CDR3 in amino acids: CASLTSPHEQFF. The CDR3 coding sequence is TGTGCCAGCCTGACTAGCCCCCATGAGCAGTTCTTC.

V usage is TRBV4-2 and J usage is TRBJ2-1; D possibly corresponds to TRBD2 (6 bases). Trimming pared 2 bases from V and 0 bases from J, leaving 14 bases between. The CDR3 has 17 amino acids. CDR1 LGHNA and CDR2 YNFKEQ come from the germline V gene. This chain's CDR3 is CASSQQVLAASYNEQFF. The DNA of the CDR3 is TGTGCCAGCAGCCAACAGGTATTAGCGGCCTCCTACAATGAGCAGTTCTTC.

The chain is built from TRBV10-3 and TRBJ2-5; no definite D call. Germline lookup yields CDR1 ENHRY and CDR2 SYGVKD. V lost 3 bases and J 4 bases, leaving 6 bases between the germline ends. This CDR3 is built from 12 residues. The DNA for the CDR3 is TGTGCCATCAGTGACAACGGAGAGACCCAGTACTTC. Its protein product is CAISDNGETQYF.

The V call is TRBV6-4, the J call TRBJ2-2; TRBD1 agrees at 7 bases. The CDR3 consists of 14 residues. The trim removed 4 bases at V and 5 bases at J, leaving 4 bases unmatched. The germline V gene encodes CDR1 MRHNA and CDR2 SNTAGT. CDR3 region: CASSVSRGTGELFF. The CDR3 DNA follows: TGTGCCAGCAGTGTCTCCAGGGGGACCGGGGAGCTGTTTTTT.

This clone appeared a few times. The chain is built from TRBV21-1 and TRBJ2-7; TRBD2 is the table's D call, not checked against the DNA. TRBV21-1 is a pseudogene. This CDR3 region has 12 residues. The chain's CDR3 is CASSRCSYEQYF. In DNA, the CDR3 is TGTGCCAGCAGCCGTTGCTCCTACGAGCAGTACTTC.

The chain links TRBV2 to TRBJ2-1, with a possible D match to TRBD1 (5 bases). The ends were cut back, 6 bases at V and 2 bases at J, with 14 bases in the middle. CDR3 length: 15 amino acids. Germline V gene lookup returns CDR1 SNHLY and CDR2 FYNNEI. The CDR3 DNA reads TGTGCCAGCAGGCCTCAGGGTACTACCTACAATGAGCAGTTCTTC. This encodes CASRPQGTTYNEQFF.

This clone has a handful of counts. The V and J genes are TRBV4-1 and TRBJ1-4, with D possibly matching TRBD1 (5 bases). From germline, CDR1 is MGHRA and CDR2 YSYEKL. The CDR3 is made up of 15 amino acids. The germline V and J ends were trimmed by 3 bases and 6 bases, with 14 bases remaining between them. CDR3 DNA sequence: TGCGCCAGCAGCCACCCCCGGGACTCATATGAAAAACTGTTTTTT. It yields the protein CASSHPRDSYEKLFF.

CDR3 protein: CAWSVIGGVGYTF. CDR3 nucleotides: TGTGCCTGGAGTGTAATAGGGGGAGTTGGCTACACCTTC. The V gene is TRBV30, the J gene TRBJ1-2, with a possible D match to TRBD1 (6 bases). The germline V gene has CDR1 GTSNPN and CDR2 SVGIG (reference sequence). The V and J ends lost 0 bases and 7 bases respectively, with 12 bases between them. This CDR3 region has 13 residues.

This clone has more than one count but fewer than ten. The rearrangement joins TRBV6-4 to TRBJ1-1, with D hard to call. Germline CDR1 and CDR2: MRHNA and SNTAGT. Trimming cost V 0 bases and J 3 bases, with 17 bases left between them. The CDR3 runs to 17 residues. DNA for the CDR3: TGTGCCAGCAGTGACTCGATCTTGGTCCAACGGGACACTGAAGCTTTCTTT. It encodes CASSDSILVQRDTEAFF.

The sample holds a few counts of this clone. The chain joins TRBV25-1 to TRBJ2-6; D may be TRBD2 (6 bases). The length of the CDR3 is 15 residues. In germline, CDR1 is MGHDK, CDR2 SYGVNS. Trimming took off 2 bases at V and 4 bases at J, with 9 bases between the two ends. In DNA, the CDR3 is TGTGCCAGCAGTGAACGGGGGACCGGGGCCAACGTCCTGACTTTC. Translating it yields CASSERGTGANVLTF.

This clone appeared a few times. The chain links TRBV9 to TRBJ2-1; 9 positions agree with TRBD2. The germline CDR1 and CDR2 sequences are SGDLS and YYNGEE. V dropped 0 bases and J dropped 7; count of bases not matched to a gene: 5. The CDR3 is 15 residues long. CDR3 bases: TGTGCCAGCAGCGTAGGGTGGCGGGAGGGGAATGAGCAGTTCTTC. It is translated as CASSVGWREGNEQFF.

This clone has more than one count but fewer than ten. The chain joins TRBV11-2 to TRBJ2-5; D may be TRBD2 (5 bases). V lost 5 bases to trimming and J lost 5 bases, with 15 bases between them. This CDR3 spans 14 amino acids. The germline CDR1 and CDR2 sequences are SGHAT and FQNNGV. The CDR3 DNA reads TGTGCCAGCAGCGCCGGTCTGAGGGTGGAGACCCAGTACTTC. Its protein is CASSAGLRVETQYF.

The CDR3 DNA reads as TGCAGCGTTAAATCCCCCGCTAGCTATGGCTACACCTTC. Translated, it gives CSVKSPASYGYTF. The chain employs TRBV29-1 and TRBJ1-2; no definite D call. The ends were cut back, 5 bases at V and 4 bases at J, with 14 bases in the middle. Germline CDR1 SQVTM, CDR2 ANQGSEA. CDR3 length: 13 amino acids.

The CDR3 here is CASSLAVSSGSTDTQYF. CDR3 DNA: TGCGCCAGCAGCTTGGCCGTATCTAGCGGGTCCACAGATACGCAGTATTTT. This chain joins TRBV5-1 and TRBJ2-3, with 8 bases lining up with TRBD2. After removal of 0 bases from V and 2 bases from J, the junction contained 8 bases not matched to a gene. Germline values: CDR1 SGHRS, CDR2 YFSETQ. This CDR3 has 17 amino acids.